Below are 8 T cell receptor beta chains sequenced from a single sample in a study of tumor-infiltrating lymphocytes in primary liver carcinoma. Starting material of 500 ng total RNA yielded TCR beta cDNA via a constant-region primer. Slightly modified ARM-PCR with three nested multiplex PCR rounds yielded TCR beta libraries. Two initial PCR rounds of around 9 cycles each paired TRBV1-TRBV30 forward primers with a C-beta reverse primer. TCRdb analysed the multiplex PCR reads with MiXCR anew, one entry per CDR3 protein. The data show tens of thousands of distinct CDR3 sequences, with around three quarters seen just once and approximately 36% held by the top ten. Co-extraction yielded RNA and DNA from around 20-30 mg of unsorted bulk tissue. Specimen: liver tumor tissue from sampling region 4. Subset described: tumor region T4, right-lateral pole. Receptor source: a woman aged 25-40 years with primary liver carcinoma and hepatitis B virus infection.

About this clonotype itself: The conserved phenylalanine or tryptophan is not found at the CDR3 terminus, so this likely reflects a read error. The DNA is omitted, as the CDR3 cannot be located on it reliably, and the CDR3 follows TCRdb's listing. The chain uses TRBV7-2 and TRBJ1-1; no DNA check was done on the table's D call, TRBD1. CDR1 SGHTA and CDR2 FQGNSA come from the germline V gene. The CDR3 is 13 residues long, counting both termini. The CDR3 spells CASSLVVQGEAFS.

As to this clonotype: A much larger clonotype is one base distant, so this may be a read error. V gene TRBV29-1 combines with J gene TRBJ2-7; D perhaps matches TRBD2 (5 bases). Trimming stripped 4 bases from V and 7 bases from J, with 14 bases between. This CDR3 spans 12 amino acids. Germline loops: CDR1 SQVTM, CDR2 ANQGSEA. This chain's CDR3 is CSVGNLGREQYF. CDR3 DNA: TGCAGCGTTGGAAATCTAGGGAGAGAGCAGTACTTC.

The CDR3 DNA reads as TGTGCCAGCAAAGGGTCCTACGAGCAGTACTTC. It specifies CASKGSYEQYF. The chain carries TRBV21-1 and TRBJ2-7. TRBV21-1 is recorded as a pseudogene. The CDR3 sequence is 11 residues long.

On this clonotype itself: An end of the junction does not agree with germline; a read error may underlie this. CDR3 nucleotides: TGTGTCAGCAGTTACCCAACCTGCGAGCAGTACTTC. Encoded protein: CVSSYPTCEQYF. The rearrangement links TRBV6-2 or TRBV6-3 to TRBJ2-7; no clear D gene. The CDR3 consists of 12 residues. CDR1 and CDR2 (germline): MNHEY, SVGEGT.

Note on this clonotype: Its ends do not fully match the called genes, so a read error is possible. The rearrangement joins TRBV13 to TRBJ2-1; 7 nucleotides align to TRBD2. CDR1 is PRHDT and CDR2 is FYEKMQ in the germline V gene (reference sequence). The length of the CDR3 is 13 residues. The CDR3 loop reads CTSREGNGNVQFF. CDR3 nucleotides: TGTACCAGCAGGGAGGGGAACGGCAATGTGCAGTTCTTC.

Remarks on this clonotype: It is likely a read error, because the conserved phenylalanine at the end of the CDR3 is missing. CDR3 protein: CSALRVYNEQFI. Written as DNA, the CDR3 is TGCAGCGCCCTAAGGGTCTACAATGAGCAGTTCATT. This sequence joins TRBV29-1 and TRBJ2-1; D gene ambiguous. CDR1 is SQVTM and CDR2 is ANQGSEA in the germline V gene. V was pared by 7 bases and J by 3 bases, with 10 bases between. The CDR3 is 12 amino acids.

This clonotype was counted only a few times. One end of the junction fails to match germline, which may point to a read error. The J gene is TRBJ1-2, the V gene TRBV6-1; D remains unclear. There are 18 residues in the CDR3. The germline gives CDR1 MNHNS, CDR2 SASEGT. DNA of the CDR3: TGTGTCAGCAGTGAACAGTTCCTGGTCCTTAGATCTAACTATGGCTACAACTTC. Encoded protein: CVSSEQFLVLRSNYGYNF.

This chain joins TRBV11-2 and TRBJ2-2, with 11 bases fitting TRBD2. CDR1 and CDR2 (germline): SGHAT, FQNNGV. V was pared by 0 bases and J by 4 bases, with 4 bases of the junction left unmatched. The CDR3 runs 17 residues. CDR3 protein: CASSLEVGTSGTGELFF. The CDR3, as DNA: TGTGCCAGCAGCTTAGAAGTTGGGACTAGCGGCACCGGGGAGCTGTTTTTT.